The clone carrying this T cell receptor beta chain was recorded once. This sample is part of a study of blood T cell repertoires in COVID-19. Trimming cost V 3 bases and J 5 bases, with 8 bases left between them. CDR3 size: 13 residues. In the original processing: Estimation of nucleated cell counts was performed using reference gene primer amplification. Profiling relied on immunoSEQ multiplex PCR, and the TCRdb table lists in-frame clones only, not all of them. That table is the source of V, J and clone size, and D and trimming were worked out from the DNA. The profile shows some 300,000 clones, 88% of them singletons.

This TCR was sampled from a woman in her twenties or thirties who had recovered from COVID-19. The sequencing input was PBMCs or T cells enriched from blood (not recorded which). The chain uses TRBV12-3 or TRBV12-4 and TRBJ1-5, with D unclear. Written as DNA, the CDR3 is TGTGCCAGCAGTTTTGACGGGGATCAGCCCCAGCATTTT. Amino acids: CASSFDGDQPQHF.